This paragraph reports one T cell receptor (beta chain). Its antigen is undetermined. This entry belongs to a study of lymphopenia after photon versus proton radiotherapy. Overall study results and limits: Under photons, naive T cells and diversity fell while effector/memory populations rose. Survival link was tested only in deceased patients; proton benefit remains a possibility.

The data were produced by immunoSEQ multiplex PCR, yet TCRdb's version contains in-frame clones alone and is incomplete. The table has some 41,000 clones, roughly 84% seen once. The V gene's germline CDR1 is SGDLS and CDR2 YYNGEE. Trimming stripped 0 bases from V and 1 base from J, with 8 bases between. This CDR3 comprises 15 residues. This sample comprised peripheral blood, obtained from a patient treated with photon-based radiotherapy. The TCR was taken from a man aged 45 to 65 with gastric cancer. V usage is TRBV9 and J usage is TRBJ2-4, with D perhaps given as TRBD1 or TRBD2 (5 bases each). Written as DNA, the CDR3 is TGTGCCAGCAGCGTAGGAGGGGATGCCAAAAACATTCAGTACTTC. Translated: CASSVGGDAKNIQYF.